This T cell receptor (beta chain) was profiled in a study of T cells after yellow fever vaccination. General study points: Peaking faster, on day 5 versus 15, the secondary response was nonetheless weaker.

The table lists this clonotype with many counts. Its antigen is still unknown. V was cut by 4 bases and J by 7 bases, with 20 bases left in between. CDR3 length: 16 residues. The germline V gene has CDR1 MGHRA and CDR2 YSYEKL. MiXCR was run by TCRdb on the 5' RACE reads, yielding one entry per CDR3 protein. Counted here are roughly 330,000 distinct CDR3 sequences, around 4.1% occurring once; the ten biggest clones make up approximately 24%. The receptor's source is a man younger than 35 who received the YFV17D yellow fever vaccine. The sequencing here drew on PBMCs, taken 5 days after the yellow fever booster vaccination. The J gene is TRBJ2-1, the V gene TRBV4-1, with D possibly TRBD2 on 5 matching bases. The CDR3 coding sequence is TGCGCCAGCAGCCCCCCCGGGGTTGGTGTAGAAAATGAGCAGTTCTTC. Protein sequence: CASSPPGVGVENEQFF.